The clone carrying this T cell receptor (beta chain) has only a few counts. The antigen is not known. The sample originates from a study of blood T cells in healthy people across ages. The study, taken as a whole, reports: Estimates based on one million T cells were treated as lower bounds. Diversity of TCR beta correlated strongly with naive T cell percentage. TCR beta diversity, measured per million T cells, fell in a roughly linear way with age.

Together with a sample-barcoded 5' primer, a J-beta primer mix was included in a second PCR lasting about 6 to 11 cycles. Through a template-switch adaptor with 12 random nucleotides, each cDNA molecule received a tag. One entry per CDR3 protein, called by TCRdb with MiXCR from the 5' RACE reads. In the table there are 650,000 to 1,000,000 distinct CDR3 sequences, about half of which are singletons. The V gene end was trimmed by 2 bases and the J gene end by 2 bases; junction bases not matched to a gene: 6. The germline CDR1 and CDR2 sequences are MNHEY and SVGAGI. CDR3 length equals 16 residues. The source of this sequence is a man older than 75 in good health. Sequenced material: blood. This chain joins TRBV6-5 and TRBJ2-5; 9 nucleotides line up with TRBD2. CDR3 nucleotide sequence: TGTGCCAGCAGTTACCTGGGACTAGCCGAACAAGAGACCCAGTACTTC. Translated, it gives CASSYLGLAEQETQYF.